This TCR beta chain was captured by sequencing in a study of a mutant IDH1 vaccine in newly diagnosed glioma. Background on the study: The therapy given earlier, which was standard therapy, consisted of radiotherapy, temozolomide, or both, and most of the patients received both.

Time point indicated: baseline, week 1 (first vaccination visit). The sample's treatment: pre-vaccination baseline after standard-of-care therapy. Each tumor in the donors was a new WHO grade 3 or 4 astrocytoma, IDH1-mutant and ATRX-lost. This CDR3 has 16 amino acids. The ends were cut back, 2 bases at V and 6 bases at J, with 20 bases in the middle. Germline V gene lookup returns CDR1 SGHNT and CDR2 YYREEE (reference sequence). This clone showed up just a few times. Method: immunoSEQ multiplex PCR; TCRdb's copy keeps in-frame clones and lacks some. The sample shows about 30,000 clones, 82% of them seen only once.

This chain links TRBV5-4 with TRBJ1-2; possibly TRBD1 for D (6 bases). This sample comprised PBMCs, obtained from a glioma patient treated with radiotherapy, temozolomide or both. The origin of this receptor is a man aged 25 to 40 with glioma. CDR3 region: CASSFTDRIDLDGYTF. CDR3 DNA: TGTGCCAGCAGCTTTACCGACAGGATCGATCTCGATGGCTACACCTTC.